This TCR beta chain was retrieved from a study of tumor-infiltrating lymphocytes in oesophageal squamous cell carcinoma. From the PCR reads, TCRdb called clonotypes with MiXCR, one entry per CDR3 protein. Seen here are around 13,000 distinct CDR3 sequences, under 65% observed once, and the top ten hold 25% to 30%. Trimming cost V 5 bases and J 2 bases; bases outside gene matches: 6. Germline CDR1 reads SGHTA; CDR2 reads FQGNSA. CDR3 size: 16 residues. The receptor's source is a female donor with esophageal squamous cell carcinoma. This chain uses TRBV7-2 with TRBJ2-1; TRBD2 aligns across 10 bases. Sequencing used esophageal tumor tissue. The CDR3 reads CASSTRTSGTYNEQFF. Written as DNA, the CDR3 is TGTGCCAGCAGCACCCGGACTAGCGGAACCTACAATGAGCAGTTCTTC.